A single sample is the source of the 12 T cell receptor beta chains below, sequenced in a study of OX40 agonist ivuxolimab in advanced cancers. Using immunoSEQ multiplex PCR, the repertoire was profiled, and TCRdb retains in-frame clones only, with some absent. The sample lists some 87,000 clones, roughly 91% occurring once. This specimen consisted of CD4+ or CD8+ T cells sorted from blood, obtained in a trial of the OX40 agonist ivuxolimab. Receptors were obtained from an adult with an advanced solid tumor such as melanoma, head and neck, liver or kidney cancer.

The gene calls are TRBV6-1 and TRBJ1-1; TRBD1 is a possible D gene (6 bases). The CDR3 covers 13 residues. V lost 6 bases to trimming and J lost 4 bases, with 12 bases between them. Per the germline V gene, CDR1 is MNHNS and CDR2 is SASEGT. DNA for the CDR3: TGTGCCAGCAGCCAGGGAGGGGGCACTGAAGCTTTCTTT. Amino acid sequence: CASSQGGGTEAFF.

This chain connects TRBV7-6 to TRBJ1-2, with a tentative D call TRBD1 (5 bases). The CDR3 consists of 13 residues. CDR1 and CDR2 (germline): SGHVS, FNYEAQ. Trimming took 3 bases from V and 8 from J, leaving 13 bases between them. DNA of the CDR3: TGTGCCAGCAGCTTCGGGGCCCTAGACGGCTACACCTTC. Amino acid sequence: CASSFGALDGYTF.

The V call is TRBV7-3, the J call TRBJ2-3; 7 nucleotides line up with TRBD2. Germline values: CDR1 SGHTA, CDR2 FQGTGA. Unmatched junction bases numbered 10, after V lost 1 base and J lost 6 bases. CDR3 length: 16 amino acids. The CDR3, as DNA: TGTGCCAGCAGCTTAATGGCGAGCGGGACTGGGGATACGCAGTATTTT. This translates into CASSLMASGTGDTQYF.

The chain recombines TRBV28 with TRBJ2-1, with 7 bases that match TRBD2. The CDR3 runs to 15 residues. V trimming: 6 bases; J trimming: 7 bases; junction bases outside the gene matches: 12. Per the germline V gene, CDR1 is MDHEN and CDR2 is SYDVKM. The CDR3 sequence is CASRRQRSGWNEQFF. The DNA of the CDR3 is TGTGCCAGCAGACGACAGCGTAGCGGGTGGAATGAGCAGTTCTTC.

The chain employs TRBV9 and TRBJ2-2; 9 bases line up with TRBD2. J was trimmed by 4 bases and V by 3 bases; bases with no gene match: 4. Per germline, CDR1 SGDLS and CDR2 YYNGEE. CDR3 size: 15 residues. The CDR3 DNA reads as TGTGCCAGCAGCGATCGGACTAGCGCCACCGGGGAGCTGTTTTTT. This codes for CASSDRTSATGELFF.

The CDR3 coding sequence is TGTGCCAGTAGTGGGTGGGACCATGAGCAGTTCTTC. This codes for CASSGWDHEQFF. The V call is TRBV19, the J call TRBJ2-1, with D possibly being TRBD1 or TRBD2 (5 bases each). Germline CDR1 is LNHDA and CDR2 is SQIVND (reference sequence). Deletions cut 5 bases from V and 8 bases from J, with 10 bases between. This CDR3 is 12 amino acids long.

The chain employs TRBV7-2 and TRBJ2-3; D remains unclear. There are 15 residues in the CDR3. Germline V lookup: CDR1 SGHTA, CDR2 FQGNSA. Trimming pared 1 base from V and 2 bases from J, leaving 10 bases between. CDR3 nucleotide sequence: TGTGCCAGCAGCTTAGTCCCCGGACCCACAGATACGCAGTATTTT. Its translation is CASSLVPGPTDTQYF.

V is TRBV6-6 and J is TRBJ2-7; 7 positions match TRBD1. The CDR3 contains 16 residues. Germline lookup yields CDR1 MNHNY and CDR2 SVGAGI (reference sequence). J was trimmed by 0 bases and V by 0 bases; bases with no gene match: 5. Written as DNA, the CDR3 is TGTGCCAGCAGTTACTCTAGGACAGGATTCTCCTACGAGCAGTACTTC. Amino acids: CASSYSRTGFSYEQYF.

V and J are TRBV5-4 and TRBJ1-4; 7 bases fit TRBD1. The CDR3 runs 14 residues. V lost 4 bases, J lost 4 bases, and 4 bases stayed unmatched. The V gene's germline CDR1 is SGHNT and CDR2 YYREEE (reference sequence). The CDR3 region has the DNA TGTGCCAGCAGCCGGGGACAGATTAATGAAAAACTGTTTTTT. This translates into CASSRGQINEKLFF. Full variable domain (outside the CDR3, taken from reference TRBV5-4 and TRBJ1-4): ETGVTQSPTHLIKTRGQQVTLRCSSQSGHNTVSWYQQALGQGPQFIFQYYREEENGRGNFPPRFSGLQFPNYSSELNVNALELDDSALYLCASSRGQINEKLFFGSGTQLSVL.

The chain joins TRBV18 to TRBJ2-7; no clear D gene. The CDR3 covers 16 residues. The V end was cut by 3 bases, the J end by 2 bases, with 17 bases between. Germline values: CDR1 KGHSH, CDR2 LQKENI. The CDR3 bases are TGTGCCAGCTCACCCTCCCTTACGGGCGGCCCCTACGAGCAGTACTTC. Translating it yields CASSPSLTGGPYEQYF.

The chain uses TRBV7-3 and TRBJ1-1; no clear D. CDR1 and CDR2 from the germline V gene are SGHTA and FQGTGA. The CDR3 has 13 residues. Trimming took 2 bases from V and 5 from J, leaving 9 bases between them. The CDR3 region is CASSLARQTEAFF. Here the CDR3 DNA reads TGTGCCAGCAGCTTAGCTCGCCAGACTGAAGCTTTCTTT.

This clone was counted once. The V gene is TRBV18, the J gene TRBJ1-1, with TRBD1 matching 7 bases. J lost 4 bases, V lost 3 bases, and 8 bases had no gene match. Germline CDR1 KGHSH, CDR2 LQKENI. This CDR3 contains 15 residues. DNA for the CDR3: TGTGCCAGCTCACCTGTGGGACAGCAGACCACTGAAGCTTTCTTT. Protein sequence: CASSPVGQQTTEAFF.